Reported below is one T cell receptor beta chain. The antigen this receptor binds is unknown. No much larger clonotype is one base removed from it; base qualities were not supplied. TCRbeta CDR3 regions were amplified from genomic DNA by means of the immunoSEQ Assay, a bias-controlled multiplex PCR. The authors processed their data as follows. The number of nucleated cells in each sample was estimated by amplification of reference gene primers within the assay. To quantify the absolute abundance of each unique TCRbeta CDR3 rearrangement, sequence reads were collapsed and filtered. For each sample, productive Simpson clonality was calculated by taking the square root of Simpson's diversity index across productive rearrangements. The immuneACCESS repertoire file appears here via TCRdb, limited to in-frame rearrangements. These files lack a portion of the clones; in checked studies, under half of the deficit traces to unresolved V genes, and the cause of the others is not known. V, J and clone size are those of that table, while D and trimming were read from the DNA. This sample holds around 170,000 clones; about 80% were observed only once. The ten largest clones represent more than 1.5% of the sample.

The collaborating institutions used their own protocols to collect whole blood in K2EDTA tubes. For TCRbeta analysis, collaborators shipped samples in one of three forms: frozen whole blood, isolated PBMCs, or DNA extracted from either of those sample types. The germline ends are 14 bases apart after V is trimmed by 5 bases and J by 0 bases. As encoded in the germline V gene, CDR1 is LGHNA while CDR2 is YSLEER. Spanning cysteine to phenylalanine, the CDR3 consists of 15 amino acids. The entry retains the CDR3 DNA only, 45 bases that are in frame from base 1. The data were taken from a study of blood T cell repertoires in COVID-19 (dated by TCRdb to 2018 to 2020). About the study as a whole: Collaborator samples came from the United States, Italy and Spain and covered acute and convalescent phases of COVID-19. The material from the prospective study consisted of cDNA or gDNA derived from T cells, B-cell-depleted T cells, or PBMCs. Subjects who had been exposed to COVID-19, were actively infected with it, or had recovered from it provided the deeply sampled blood TCRbeta repertoires that made up the dataset. A freely available public database, intended as a resource for researchers studying the immune response to SARS-CoV-2, is where the repertoires were released. The samples were drawn from the first 160 participants of the ongoing ImmuneRACE study and from 1,200 or so subjects provided by 6 global collaborators. Sample metadata almost always included a de-identified subject ID, COVID-19 status, age in years and sex. Where available, HLA class I and class II types were obtained from metadata supplied by the sample provider rather than from assay-based typing.

Overall results and qualifications from the work: The amount of clinical and demographic metadata varied by source and participant and was provided uncurated.

The clonotype was recovered from a human donor in a cohort sampled during active COVID-19. This sequence uses TRBV4-3 and TRBJ2-7; tentative D gene TRBD2, with 5 bases matching. The sequencing sample was made of peripheral blood. CDR3 region: CASSAGHGLSYEQYF. The DNA sequence is as follows: TGCGCCAGCAGCGCAGGCCATGGACTCTCCTACGAGCAGTACTTC.